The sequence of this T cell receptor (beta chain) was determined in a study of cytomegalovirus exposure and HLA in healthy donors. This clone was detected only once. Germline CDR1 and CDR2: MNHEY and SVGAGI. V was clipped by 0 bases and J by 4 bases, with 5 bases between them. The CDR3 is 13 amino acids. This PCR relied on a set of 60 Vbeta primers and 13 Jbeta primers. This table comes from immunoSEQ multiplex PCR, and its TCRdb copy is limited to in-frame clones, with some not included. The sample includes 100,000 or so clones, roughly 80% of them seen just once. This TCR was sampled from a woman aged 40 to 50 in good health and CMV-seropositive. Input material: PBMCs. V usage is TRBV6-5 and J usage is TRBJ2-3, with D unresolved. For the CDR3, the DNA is TGTGCCAGCAGTTACTCGGGCCCAGATACGCAGTATTTT. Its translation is CASSYSGPDTQYF.